The T cell receptor beta chain described here comes from a study of cytotoxic CD8 clonotypes in ibrutinib-treated CLL. V lost 7 bases, J lost 7 bases, and 9 bases lay in between. CDR3 length: 11 residues. Germline CDR1 is SGHRS and CDR2 is YFSETQ. Only in-frame clones appear in the TCRdb table, and some are missing; sequencing was by immunoSEQ multiplex PCR. The data show 100,000 or so clones, 50% to 65% seen once. J is TRBJ2-1 and V is TRBV5-1; D unresolved. Sequenced here: PBMCs, sampled after 24 months of ibrutinib treatment. The source of this sequence is a human donor with chronic lymphocytic leukemia. The CDR3 DNA reads as TGCGCCAGCCTCCTTGGAAATGAGCAGTTCTTC. Its translation is CASLLGNEQFF.